Following are 17 T cell receptor beta chains from one sample sequenced in a study of cytomegalovirus exposure and HLA in healthy donors. The PCR made use of 60 Vbeta and 13 Jbeta primers. Method: immunoSEQ multiplex PCR; TCRdb's copy keeps in-frame clones and lacks some. The table has 150,000 to 200,000 clones, around three quarters seen once; the top ten hold about 2%. Sequencing used PBMCs. Receptor source: a woman aged 50 to 60 in good health and CMV-seronegative.

V usage is TRBV7-2 and J usage is TRBJ2-6; no clear D gene. Germline CDR1 is SGHTA and CDR2 is FQGNSA. Trimming removed 4 bases at V and 0 bases at J, with 7 bases between. The length of the CDR3 is 15 residues. CDR3 sequence: CASSSSGSGANVLTF. The CDR3 DNA is TGTGCCAGCAGCTCATCAGGCTCTGGGGCCAACGTCCTGACTTTC.

V and J are TRBV18 and TRBJ1-6, with no clear D. CDR1 and CDR2 (germline): KGHSH, LQKENI. V shed 6 bases and J shed 7 bases, with 7 bases lying between them. CDR3 length: 12 residues. The CDR3 protein is CASSTGNSPLHF. CDR3 bases: TGTGCCAGCTCGACCGGGAATTCACCCCTCCACTTT.

J is TRBJ1-4 and V is TRBV7-9, with 9 bases identical to TRBD1. Germline V gene sequence: CDR1 SEHNR, CDR2 FQNEAQ (reference sequence). The V segment lost 4 bases and the J segment 8 bases; nucleotides outside the gene matches: 17. This CDR3 has 18 amino acids. CDR3 protein: CASSSPGQGLPLNEKLFF. The CDR3 DNA is TGTGCCAGCAGCTCTCCGGGACAGGGCCTTCCTCTAAACGAAAAACTGTTTTTT.

The chain is built from TRBV29-1 and TRBJ1-5, with D perhaps matching TRBD1 (5 bases). This CDR3 region has 13 residues. Looked up from germline, CDR1 is SQVTM and CDR2 is ANQGSEA. V lost 6 bases to trimming and J lost 6 bases, with 15 bases between them. In nucleotides, the CDR3 is TGCAGCGTCGGGGACTTCCCTGGTCAGCCCCAGCATTTT. Residues: CSVGDFPGQPQHF.

The J gene is TRBJ2-2, the V gene TRBV7-2; TRBD2 matches at 7 bases. CDR3 length equals 16 residues. CDR1 and CDR2 (germline): SGHTA, FQGNSA. V shed 5 bases, J shed 7 bases, and the junction held 13 bases outside the gene matches. CDR3 DNA: TGTGCCAGCAGCCCTCCGCTGGGAGGGGCGCACGGGGAGCTGTTTTTT. Amino acid sequence: CASSPPLGGAHGELFF.

The chain employs TRBV11-2 and TRBJ1-1; 7 bases match TRBD1. The ends lost 4 bases at V and 1 base at J; junction bases unmatched: 3. Germline V CDR1 and CDR2: SGHAT, FQNNGV. The CDR3 covers 14 residues. The CDR3 loop is CASSYQGGNTEAFF. In DNA form, the CDR3 reads TGTGCCAGCAGCTATCAGGGGGGGAACACTGAAGCTTTCTTT. Looking up the rest from reference TRBV11-2 and TRBJ1-1 gives the full variable domain: EAGVAQSPRYKIIEKRQSVAFWCNPISGHATLYWYQQILGQGPKLLIQFQNNGVVDDSQLPKDRFSAERLKGVDSTLKIQPAKLEDSAVYLCASSYQGGNTEAFFGQGTRLTVV.

V is TRBV18 and J is TRBJ1-1; no definite D call. Germline CDR1 reads KGHSH; CDR2 reads LQKENI. Trimming removed 3 bases from V and 5 bases from J, with 10 bases in between. This CDR3 comprises 13 residues. This CDR3 reads CASSPSSGTEAFF. The CDR3 DNA reads TGTGCCAGCTCACCCTCTTCGGGGACTGAAGCTTTCTTT.

The V gene is TRBV18, the J gene TRBJ1-5, with 8 bases matching TRBD1. CDR3 length: 13 amino acids. The trim removed 6 bases at V and 9 bases at J, leaving 7 bases unmatched. Germline V lookup: CDR1 KGHSH, CDR2 LQKENI. CDR3 coding DNA: TGTGCCAGCTCTCTGGACAGGGAGAGGCCCCAGCATTTT. Translating it yields CASSLDRERPQHF. The full variable domain, in which reference TRBV18 and TRBJ1-5 provide the parts outside the CDR3, is NAGVMQNPRHLVRRRGQEARLRCSPMKGHSHVYWYRQLPEEGLKFMVYLQKENIIDESGMPKERFSAEFPKEGPSILRIQQVVRGDSAAYFCASSLDRERPQHFGDGTRLSIL.

The chain joins TRBV4-2 to TRBJ1-1; perhaps TRBD1 as D (6 bases). The germline CDR1 and CDR2 sequences are LGHNA and YNFKEQ. There are 15 residues in the CDR3. Trimming pared 4 bases from V and 1 base from J, leaving 13 bases between. The CDR3 sequence is CASSPYLTGNTEAFF. CDR3 DNA: TGTGCCAGCAGCCCTTATTTGACAGGGAACACTGAAGCTTTCTTT.

The J gene is TRBJ2-2, the V gene TRBV27; D may be TRBD1 (6 bases). This CDR3 spans 17 amino acids. V dropped 8 bases and J dropped 5 bases, with 24 bases sitting between them. CDR1 is MNHEY, CDR2 SMNVEV, per germline (reference sequence). The CDR3 sequence: CASYSSARTGSTGELFF. DNA of the CDR3: TGTGCCAGCTACAGTTCCGCCCGAACAGGGAGTACCGGGGAGCTGTTTTTT.

This clone was detected once. The chain uses TRBV14 and TRBJ1-1, with D hard to call. The ends were cut back, 4 bases at V and 3 bases at J, with 9 bases in the middle. The CDR3 extends over 13 amino acids. Germline loops: CDR1 SGHDN, CDR2 FVKESK. The chain's CDR3 is CASSPRTYTEAFF. The CDR3 coding sequence is TGTGCCAGCAGCCCCAGGACTTACACTGAAGCTTTCTTT. The whole variable domain, filled in from reference TRBV14 and TRBJ1-1, reads EAGVTQFPSHSVIEKGQTVTLRCDPISGHDNLYWYRRVMGKEIKFLLHFVKESKQDESGMPNNRFLAERTGGTYSTLKVQPAELEDSGVYFCASSPRTYTEAFFGQGTRLTVV.

This sequence joins TRBV7-9 and TRBJ2-1, with 8 bases identical to TRBD1. Germline V gives CDR1 SEHNR, CDR2 FQNEAQ (reference sequence). CDR3 length: 15 residues. J lost 7 bases, V lost 4 bases, and 9 bases had no gene match. CDR3 in amino acids: CASSSRTGIWNEQFF. The CDR3 coding sequence is TGTGCCAGCAGCTCCCGGACAGGGATATGGAATGAGCAGTTCTTC. Full variable domain (remainder filled in from reference TRBV7-9 and TRBJ2-1): DTGVSQNPRHKITKRGQNVTFRCDPISEHNRLYWYRQTLGQGPEFLTYFQNEAQLEKSRLLSDRFSAERPKGSFSTLEIQRTEQGDSAMYLCASSSRTGIWNEQFFGPGTRLTVL.

This rearrangement joins TRBV28 to TRBJ2-3; D unclear. The CDR3 totals 19 residues. CDR1 MDHEN and CDR2 SYDVKM come from the germline V gene. The V and J ends lost 4 bases and 0 bases respectively, with 23 bases between them. The CDR3 DNA reads TGTGCCAGCAGTTCCTTTATCTCGGTCCAACCATCGAGCACAGATACGCAGTATTTT. Residues: CASSSFISVQPSSTDTQYF.

There are a few counts of this clone. V is TRBV10-3 and J is TRBJ2-7; 10 bases fit TRBD2. The CDR3 sequence is 15 residues long. CDR1 and CDR2 (germline): ENHRY, SYGVKD. Trimming removed 3 bases from V and 6 bases from J; junction bases left unmatched: 8. CDR3 DNA sequence: TGTGCCATCAGTGATCTAGCGGGAGTAACCCCCGAGCAGTACTTC. It translates to CAISDLAGVTPEQYF.

CDR3 sequence reads: CASSFLTGSAEAFF. The DNA of the CDR3 is TGTGCCAGCAGTTTTCTGACAGGGAGTGCTGAAGCTTTCTTT. The chain links TRBV6-1 to TRBJ1-1, with 7 bases fitting TRBD1. J lost 6 bases, V lost 5 bases, and 9 bases had no gene match. This CDR3 is 14 amino acids long. Germline assignment: CDR1 MNHNS and CDR2 SASEGT.

J is TRBJ2-7 and V is TRBV5-1, with a weak D call TRBD2 (6 bases). CDR3 length: 18 residues. V lost 4 bases and J lost 4, with 27 bases in between. Per the germline V gene, CDR1 is SGHRS and CDR2 is YFSETQ. DNA of the CDR3: TGCGCCAGCAGCCCTGGTCGCGCGGGACCTAAGGGCCTTTACGAGCAGTACTTC. It is translated as CASSPGRAGPKGLYEQYF.

Comments on this clone: The sample contains more than one DNA sequence encoding this CDR3. The genes are TRBV5-1 and TRBJ1-2, with D hard to call. The germline CDR1 and CDR2 sequences are SGHRS and YFSETQ. Trimming cost V 5 bases and J 8 bases, with 19 bases left between them. The length of the CDR3 is 14 residues. The chain's CDR3 is CASSPDGPRGGYTF. The CDR3 nucleotides are TGCGCCAGCAGTCCCGACGGTCCTCGGGGAGGCTACACCTTC. Drawing the rest from reference TRBV5-1 and TRBJ1-2, the complete variable domain is KAGVTQTPRYLIKTRGQQVTLSCSPISGHRSVSWYQQTPGQGLQFLFEYFSETQRNKGNFPGRFSGRQFSNSRSEMNVSTLELGDSALYLCASSPDGPRGGYTFGSGTRLTVV.